The 29 T cell receptor beta chains below were found in one sample sequenced in a study of T cells in Graves' hyperthyroidism and ophthalmopathy. RNA transcripts were the template for amplifying TCR beta CDR3 regions. HTBI primers were used for first-round RT-PCR of the TCR CDR3. TCRdb reprocessed the multiplex PCR reads via MiXCR and lists one record per CDR3 protein. The table has 600,000 to 800,000 distinct CDR3 sequences, just over 35% seen once. Sequencing was done on a sample of blood. These receptors came from a woman aged 40 to 55 with Graves' hyperthyroidism.

This clonotype was counted at least ten times. The gene calls are TRBV7-2 and TRBJ2-5; D unresolved. V dropped 5 bases and J dropped 5 bases, with 6 bases sitting between them. Per the germline V gene, CDR1 is SGHTA and CDR2 is FQGNSA. The CDR3 is made up of 11 amino acids. Here the CDR3 reads CASSPDETQYF. CDR3 sequence (DNA): TGTGCCAGCAGCCCCGATGAGACCCAGTACTTC.

The chain couples TRBV20-1 to TRBJ2-1; TRBD2 is a possible D gene (5 bases). The CDR3 consists of 13 residues. CDR1 and CDR2 (germline): DFQATT, SNEGSKA (reference sequence). Trimming took off 2 bases at V and 6 bases at J, with 11 bases between the two ends. The CDR3, as DNA: TGCAGTGCTAGACTTGAGGGTTCCAATGAGCAGTTCTTC. Protein sequence: CSARLEGSNEQFF.

V and J are TRBV2 and TRBJ2-2; D gene uncertain. Looked up from germline, CDR1 is SNHLY and CDR2 is FYNNEI. This CDR3 region has 13 residues. The V and J ends lost 8 bases and 7 bases respectively, with 14 bases between them. The CDR3 reads CASSPPSIGELFF. The CDR3 DNA follows: TGTGCCAGCTCACCGCCAAGCATCGGGGAGCTGTTTTTT.

This chain joins TRBV25-1 and TRBJ1-2; D is undetermined. The CDR3 spans 15 residues. V gave up 8 bases and J gave up 1 base, with 17 bases separating them. CDR1 is MGHDK, CDR2 SYGVNS, per germline. The DNA for the CDR3 is TGTGCCAGCTCCACGGACGGACGAATTAACTATGGCTACACCTTC. It is translated as CASSTDGRINYGYTF.

This clonotype was counted at least ten times. This sequence joins TRBV20-1 and TRBJ1-1; D is possibly TRBD1 (5 bases). This CDR3 is built from 12 residues. V lost 2 bases, J lost 4 bases, and 8 bases lay in between. Per the germline V gene, CDR1 is DFQATT and CDR2 is SNEGSKA (reference sequence). CDR3 in amino acids: CSARRDGTEAFF. The CDR3 coding sequence is TGCAGTGCTAGACGGGACGGCACTGAAGCTTTCTTT.

In its sample, this clonotype was seen many times. The chain joins TRBV6-5 to TRBJ1-3, with no clear D. Germline CDR1 reads MNHEY; CDR2 reads SVGAGI. The V end lost 0 bases, the J end lost 0 bases, and 3 bases lay between the germline ends. The CDR3 has 14 amino acids. CDR3 residues: CASSYSHSGNTIYF. For the CDR3, the DNA is TGTGCCAGCAGTTACTCGCACTCTGGAAACACCATATATTTT.

The V gene is TRBV19, the J gene TRBJ1-2; 8 nucleotides align to TRBD1. V trimming: 4 bases; J trimming: 0 bases; junction bases outside the gene matches: 7. The CDR3 has 16 amino acids. Germline assignment: CDR1 LNHDA and CDR2 SQIVND (reference sequence). CDR3 amino acids: CASSTRTGITNYGYTF. The CDR3, as DNA: TGTGCCAGTAGTACCCGGACAGGGATCACTAACTATGGCTACACCTTC. Based on the CDR3 plus reference TRBV19 and TRBJ1-2, the full variable domain is DGGITQSPKYLFRKEGQNVTLSCEQNLNHDAMYWYRQDPGQGLRLIYYSQIVNDFQKGDIAEGYSVSREKKESFPLTVTSAQKNPTAFYLCASSTRTGITNYGYTFGSGTRLTVV.

Comments on this clonotype: One end of the junction does not line up with germline, which may come from a read error. The chain combines TRBV12-3 or TRBV12-4 with TRBJ2-7, with D possibly matching TRBD1 (6 bases). The CDR3 sequence is 12 residues long. CDR3 bases: TGTGCCAGCAGTAGGACAGTCTACGAGCGGTACTTC. Protein: CASSRTVYERYF.

About this clonotype: A much bigger clone sits one base away, suggesting this may be a read error. The chain recombines TRBV7-9 with TRBJ1-3; no clear D gene. Germline CDR1 reads SEHNR; CDR2 reads FQNEAQ (reference sequence). The V and J ends lost 5 bases and 8 bases respectively, with 13 bases between them. This CDR3 comprises 13 residues. The CDR3 loop reads CASSLGQTDTIYF. The CDR3 DNA sequence: TGTGCCAGCAGCCTGGGCCAGACGGACACCATATATTTT.

This clonotype was detected many times. The chain has TRBV7-9 and TRBJ2-2; the D is unclear. Germline-derived CDR1 and CDR2 are SEHNR and FQNEAQ (reference sequence). The CDR3 runs 14 residues. V was shortened by 8 bases and J by 3 bases, with 13 bases between the two germline ends. The CDR3 protein is CASGPDIDTGELFF. CDR3 DNA sequence: TGTGCCAGCGGCCCAGATATCGACACCGGGGAGCTGTTTTTT.

This clonotype has only one observation. A much more abundant neighbour one base away suggests this may be a read error. This rearrangement joins TRBV5-1 to TRBJ1-2; a possible D gene is TRBD1 (6 bases). Looked up from germline, CDR1 is SGHRS and CDR2 is YFSETQ. CDR3 length equals 15 residues. V was shortened by 3 bases and J by 4 bases, with 16 bases between the two germline ends. CDR3 protein: CASSSDPDRIYGYTF. DNA for the CDR3: TGCGCCAGCAGCTCGGACCCCGACAGGATCTATGGCTACACCTTC.

This clonotype was detected ten times or more. DNA for the CDR3: TGTGCCAGCAGTGAGGGCGGGATCGGGCGCCCCGACAACCCCTATGGCTACACCTTC. Translation: CASSEGGIGRPDNPYGYTF. This chain links TRBV25-1 with TRBJ1-2, with D uncertain. V dropped 3 bases and J dropped 4 bases, with 27 bases sitting between them. CDR3 length equals 19 residues. Germline CDR1 MGHDK, CDR2 SYGVNS.

V is TRBV20-1 and J is TRBJ2-3, with D perhaps TRBD2 (5 bases). This CDR3 is built from 13 residues. From germline, CDR1 is DFQATT and CDR2 SNEGSKA (reference sequence). V dropped 2 bases and J dropped 2 bases, with 8 bases sitting between them. CDR3 amino acids: CSARISVTDTQYF. The CDR3 bases are TGCAGTGCTAGAATTAGCGTCACAGATACGCAGTATTTT.

The chain uses TRBV20-1 and TRBJ1-1, with D uncertain. The CDR3 runs to 13 residues. The V gene's germline CDR1 is DFQATT and CDR2 SNEGSKA (reference sequence). Trimming removed 3 bases from V and 2 bases from J, with 10 bases in between. The CDR3 sequence is CSASLQSNTEAFF. The CDR3 DNA reads TGCAGTGCTAGCTTACAGAGTAACACTGAAGCTTTCTTT.

The chain combines TRBV7-2 with TRBJ1-1; the D gene is possibly TRBD1 (5 bases). Germline CDR1 and CDR2: SGHTA and FQGNSA. The CDR3 sequence is 14 residues long. The CDR3 sequence: CARAVTGERTEAFF. CDR3 DNA sequence: TGTGCTAGAGCGGTAACAGGTGAAAGGACTGAAGCTTTCTTT.

This clonotype was observed a handful of times. The V gene is TRBV6-2 or TRBV6-3, the J gene TRBJ1-6; no definite D call. Germline loops: CDR1 MNHEY, CDR2 SVGEGT. The CDR3 extends over 13 amino acids. Trimming cost V 4 bases and J 6 bases, with 7 bases left between them. The CDR3 spells CASSWEGNSPLHF. The CDR3 bases are TGTGCCAGCAGTTGGGAAGGTAATTCACCCCTCCACTTT.

Worth noting for this clonotype: This CDR3 fails to terminate in the conserved phenylalanine or tryptophan, so it likely reflects a read error. V is TRBV24-1 and J is TRBJ1-6; D ambiguous. The CDR3 spans 14 residues. The V end was cut by 2 bases, the J end by 5 bases, with 6 bases between. Germline V lookup: CDR1 KGHDR, CDR2 SFDVKD. CDR3 DNA sequence: TGTGCCACCAGTGATTATAGGGATAATTCACCCCTCCACTCT. Residues: CATSDYRDNSPLHS.

J is TRBJ2-3 and V is TRBV6-5, with 7 bases matching TRBD2. In germline, CDR1 is MNHEY, CDR2 SVGAGI. The V segment lost 8 bases and the J segment 4 bases; nucleotides outside the gene matches: 9. CDR3 length equals 14 residues. The CDR3 spells CASGGLRTADTQYF. The CDR3 DNA follows: TGTGCCAGCGGGGGACTAAGAACAGCAGATACGCAGTATTTT.

This clonotype was seen ten or more times. The chain is built from TRBV11-2 and TRBJ1-1; TRBD1 is a possible D gene (5 bases). V was trimmed by 3 bases and J by 6 bases, leaving 11 bases between them. The germline CDR1 and CDR2 sequences are SGHAT and FQNNGV. This CDR3 has 13 amino acids. The CDR3 reads CASSFGRGSEAFF. The CDR3 DNA is TGTGCCAGCAGCTTCGGGAGGGGTTCTGAAGCTTTCTTT. Together with reference TRBV11-2 and TRBJ1-1, the CDR3 gives the full variable domain: EAGVAQSPRYKIIEKRQSVAFWCNPISGHATLYWYQQILGQGPKLLIQFQNNGVVDDSQLPKDRFSAERLKGVDSTLKIQPAKLEDSAVYLCASSFGRGSEAFFGQGTRLTVV.

Of note for this clonotype: Because the CDR3 is missing its conserved closing phenylalanine or tryptophan, this is likely a read error. The chain carries TRBV5-6 and TRBJ1-2; 9 nucleotides agree with TRBD1. Germline trimming cut 4 bases from V and 6 bases from J; bases unmatched to any gene: 10. Germline assignment: CDR1 SGHDT and CDR2 YYEEEE. The CDR3 length is 15 residues. CDR3 in amino acids: CASSRNRGLVDGYTS. CDR3 nucleotides: TGTGCCAGCAGCCGGAACAGGGGGCTAGTAGATGGCTACACCTCC.

This clonotype has just a few counts. V usage is TRBV12-3 or TRBV12-4 and J usage is TRBJ2-7; TRBD1 aligns across 8 bases. The V segment lost 6 bases and the J segment 9 bases; nucleotides outside the gene matches: 13. This CDR3 contains 14 residues. The CDR3 sequence: CASRKDRVGVVQYF. Here the CDR3 DNA reads TGTGCCAGCAGGAAGGACAGGGTCGGGGTCGTGCAGTACTTC.

The CDR3 DNA is TGTGCCAGCAGCGTAGCATCTCATACTGAGACCCAGTACTTC. Amino acid sequence: CASSVASHTETQYF. The chain has TRBV9 and TRBJ2-5; unclear D gene. Germline-derived CDR1 and CDR2 are SGDLS and YYNGEE. The CDR3 contains 14 residues. With 0 bases removed from V and 5 bases from J, the gap between germline ends came to 11 bases.

This clonotype came up many times. The V gene is TRBV14, the J gene TRBJ1-4; D possibly corresponds to TRBD1 (5 bases). Trimming shortened V by 2 bases and J by 5 bases, and 24 bases separated the two germline ends. CDR3 length: 19 residues. Germline V gives CDR1 SGHDN, CDR2 FVKESK. The chain's CDR3 is CASSQSAGRPSEQNEKLFF. The CDR3 coding sequence is TGTGCCAGCAGCCAATCCGCGGGACGTCCATCCGAGCAGAATGAAAAACTGTTTTTT.

With regard to this clonotype: Since a much larger clone is just one base distant, this may be a read error. The rearrangement uses TRBV14 and TRBJ1-1, with TRBD1 identical over 9 bases. Germline-derived CDR1 and CDR2 are SGHDN and FVKESK. This CDR3 contains 13 residues. CDR3 nucleotide sequence: TGTGTCAGCAGCCCCTGGACAGGGGATGAAGCTTTCTTT. Amino acid sequence: CVSSPWTGDEAFF.

This clonotype was seen repeatedly, ten times or more. The chain joins TRBV19 to TRBJ1-1; D uncertain. V was pared by 5 bases and J by 6 bases, with 19 bases between. CDR3 length: 15 residues. Looked up from germline, CDR1 is LNHDA and CDR2 is SQIVND (reference sequence). As DNA, the CDR3 is TGTGCCAGTAGTCCCTCTCGGACGGCGACCTCTGAAGCTTTCTTT. It is translated as CASSPSRTATSEAFF.

V is TRBV6-5 and J is TRBJ1-6; D is perhaps TRBD1 (5 bases). The CDR3 contains 15 residues. Germline V gives CDR1 MNHEY, CDR2 SVGAGI. The V and J ends lost 0 bases and 7 bases respectively, with 10 bases between them. In DNA, the CDR3 is TGTGCCAGCAGTTACTCAACAGGACAAAATTCACCCCTCCACTTT. Protein: CASSYSTGQNSPLHF.

This clonotype was seen repeatedly, ten times or more. This chain joins TRBV10-3 and TRBJ2-7; TRBD1 agrees at 9 bases. CDR3 length: 14 amino acids. Trimming at V came to 3 bases and at J to 4 bases, leaving 4 bases not matched to a gene. Germline V gene lookup returns CDR1 ENHRY and CDR2 SYGVKD. This CDR3 reads CAISEQGARYEQYF. The CDR3 nucleotides are TGTGCCATCAGTGAACAGGGGGCGCGTTACGAGCAGTACTTC.

This clonotype was detected ten times or more. The CDR3 loop reads CASSVGTGTSPLHF. CDR3 in DNA: TGTGCCAGCAGCGTAGGGACAGGGACCTCACCCCTCCACTTT. J is TRBJ1-6 and V is TRBV9, with 8 bases matching TRBD1. V gave up 0 bases and J gave up 10 bases; unmatched junction bases: 3. CDR3 length: 14 amino acids. Germline V gene sequence: CDR1 SGDLS, CDR2 YYNGEE.

This clonotype was counted ten times or more. The V call is TRBV4-3, the J call TRBJ1-6, with a weak D call TRBD1 (6 bases). CDR3 size: 15 residues. V lost 0 bases and J 10 bases, leaving 13 bases between the germline ends. Germline assignment: CDR1 LGHNA and CDR2 YSLEER. For the CDR3, the DNA is TGCGCCAGCAGCCAAGATCTGCCAGGGGAATCACCCCTCCACTTT. This encodes CASSQDLPGESPLHF.